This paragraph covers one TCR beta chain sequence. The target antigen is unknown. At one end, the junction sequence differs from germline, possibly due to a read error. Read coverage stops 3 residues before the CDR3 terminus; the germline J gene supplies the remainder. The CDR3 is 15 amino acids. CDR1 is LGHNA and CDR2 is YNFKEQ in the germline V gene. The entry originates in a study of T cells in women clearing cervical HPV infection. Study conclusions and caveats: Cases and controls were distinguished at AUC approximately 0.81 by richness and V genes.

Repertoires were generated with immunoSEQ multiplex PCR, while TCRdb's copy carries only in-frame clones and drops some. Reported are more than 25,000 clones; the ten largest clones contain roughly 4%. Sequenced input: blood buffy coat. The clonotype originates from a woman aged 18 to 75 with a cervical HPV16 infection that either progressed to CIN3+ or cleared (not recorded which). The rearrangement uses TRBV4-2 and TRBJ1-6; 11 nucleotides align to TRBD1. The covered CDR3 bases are TGCGCCAGCAGCCAAATAGGGACAGGGGGTTCACCC. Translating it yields CASSQIGTGGSP. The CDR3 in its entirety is CASSQIGTGGSPLHF.